The T cell receptor (beta chain) under discussion was sequenced for a study of post-analysis software for immune sequencing data. Study in general: Disease courses included relapsing-remitting, secondary progressive and progressive-relapsing multiple sclerosis. Study-level points and caveats: Same-batch preparations were strongly co-clustered by F measure. Four or five TRBV segments (TRBV5-6, TRBV5-1 and TRBV20-1 among them) occurred more frequently in patients than in controls. A significant reduction in normalized Chao1 diversity was observed in multiple sclerosis patients versus controls.

Comment on this clonotype: Its target is unknown.

TCR beta cDNA libraries included unique molecular identifiers. Out of 1 to 10 million T cells, about 460,000 cDNA molecules were generated. MiXCR, run by TCRdb on the PCR reads, gives a single entry per CDR3 protein. The sample yields 600,000 to 750,000 distinct CDR3 sequences, 55% to 60% seen once. Germline CDR1 SGHRS, CDR2 YFSETQ. The CDR3 sequence is 13 residues long. J lost 7 bases, V lost 4 bases, and 6 bases had no gene match. The material sequenced was blood. The J gene is TRBJ1-2, the V gene TRBV5-1, with TRBD1 identical over 8 bases. The receptor was derived from a girl aged 2 to 9 with multiple sclerosis. CDR3 amino acids: CASSAQGAGGYTF. The DNA for the CDR3 is TGCGCCAGCAGCGCCCAGGGGGCGGGTGGCTACACCTTC.